The clone carrying this T cell receptor (beta chain) was recorded only once. Germline V lookup: CDR1 SGHDT, CDR2 YYEEEE. Trimming shortened V by 7 bases and J by 5 bases, and 22 bases separated the two germline ends. This CDR3 has 16 residues. This specimen comes from a study of T cell responses to AZD1222 COVID-19 vaccine. The table came from immunoSEQ multiplex PCR; TCRdb's copy has only in-frame clones and leaves some out. The sample lists some 120,000 clones, roughly 89% occurring once. The TCR originated in an adult in good health. This rearrangement joins TRBV5-6 to TRBJ2-1; D is possibly TRBD2 (6 bases). Material: peripheral blood, obtained on day 0 of MenACWY control vaccination. The CDR3 DNA reads as TGTGCCAGCGGATTGCCCTTGGGGGGAAGCGACAATGAGCAGTTCTTC. It codes for CASGLPLGGSDNEQFF.